A selection of T cell receptor beta chains follows, all from one sample in a study of blood T cell repertoires in COVID-19. Sequenced by immunoSEQ multiplex PCR; TCRdb stores in-frame clones only, minus some. The top ten clones hold less than 3% of a sample with 200,000 to 300,000 clones, more than 75% of them seen once. Sequencing input: peripheral blood. Receptors were obtained from a woman in her forties or fifties with acute or convalescent COVID-19. CDR3s include the opening cysteine and the closing phenylalanine or tryptophan. The D gene is left open where the match is weak. The size entry is marked missing in some rows and otherwise reads once, few, many or a size class.

D	V	size	J	CDR3	DNA
-	TRBV11-3	-	TRBJ2-7	CASSSDGRGDEQYF	TGTGCCAGCAGCAGCGATGGTAGAGGCGACGAGCAGTACTTC
TRBD1	TRBV28	-	TRBJ2-7	CASRPGQASGEQYF	TGTGCCAGCAGACCGGGACAGGCTTCGGGCGAGCAGTACTTC
-	TRBV15	-	TRBJ1-1	CATSRARTEAFF	TGTGCCACCAGCAGAGCGAGGACTGAAGCTTTCTTT
TRBD1	TRBV7-3	-	TRBJ1-1	CASSLAGQQAFF	TGTGCCAGCAGTCTAGCGGGACAGCAAGCTTTCTTT
-	TRBV6-5	-	TRBJ1-3	CASSYSQGNTIYF	TGTGCCAGCAGTTACTCCCAGGGTAACACCATATATTTT
-	TRBV27	few	TRBJ1-4	CASSFGGNEKLFF	TGTGCCAGCAGTTTCGGGGGGAACGAAAAACTGTTTTTT
TRBD2	TRBV7-2	-	TRBJ2-1	CASTRLSTSGKNEQFF	TGTGCCAGCACCCGATTGTCGACTAGCGGGAAGAATGAGCAGTTCTTC
TRBD1	TRBV18	-	TRBJ1-6	CASSPVGTGGDSPLHF	TGTGCCAGCTCACCTGTTGGGACAGGGGGCGATTCACCCCTCCACTTT
-	TRBV27	-	TRBJ2-3	CASSLSQWFVLGTDTQYF	TGTGCCAGCAGTTTATCGCAGTGGTTTGTTCTGGGCACAGATACGCAGTATTTT
TRBD2	TRBV18	-	TRBJ2-3	CASSRGSGRSTDTQYF	TGTGCCAGCTCAAGGGGGAGCGGGAGGTCAACAGATACGCAGTATTTT
-	TRBV3-1/TRBV3-2	once	TRBJ2-7	CASSQVTRVYEQYF	TGTGCCAGCAGCCAAGTGACTAGAGTCTACGAGCAGTACTTC
-	TRBV11-2	-	TRBJ2-7	CASSLGGSTYEQYF	TGTGCCAGCAGCTTAGGAGGCAGCACCTACGAGCAGTACTTC
-	TRBV18	-	TRBJ2-1	CASSPQGYYNEQFF	TGTGCCAGCTCACCGCAGGGTTACTACAATGAGCAGTTCTTC
TRBD1	TRBV30	once	TRBJ2-7	CACSRTGAGLWQYF	TGTGCCTGTTCCAGGACAGGGGCCGGTTTATGGCAGTACTTC
TRBD2	TRBV7-3	-	TRBJ2-1	CASSPFPGLAGGAQFF	TGTGCCAGCAGCCCCTTTCCCGGACTAGCGGGAGGAGCGCAGTTCTTC
TRBD1	TRBV6-2/TRBV6-3	-	TRBJ1-5	CASSPSPGQGYQPQHF	TGTGCCAGCAGTCCCTCCCCGGGACAGGGGTATCAGCCCCAGCATTTT
-	TRBV6-5	-	TRBJ1-1	CASSPRTVVAEAFF	TGTGCCAGCAGTCCCCGGACAGTGGTGGCTGAAGCTTTCTTT
TRBD1	TRBV28	-	TRBJ1-5	CASTQTGGYQPQHF	TGTGCCAGCACCCAGACAGGGGGCTATCAGCCCCAGCATTTT
-	TRBV5-6	-	TRBJ1-5	CASSLWGGGNQPQHF	TGTGCCAGCAGCTTATGGGGAGGCGGCAATCAGCCCCAGCATTTT
-	TRBV6-1	-	TRBJ1-5	CASSDLGRSNQPQHF	TGTGCCAGCAGTGATTTGGGCAGGAGCAATCAGCCCCAGCATTTT
TRBD1	TRBV5-1	-	TRBJ1-1	CASERTGQNTEAFF	TGCGCCAGCGAGAGGACAGGGCAGAACACTGAAGCTTTCTTT
TRBD1	TRBV5-1	-	TRBJ2-7	CASSFRTGSYEQYF	TGCGCCAGCAGCTTCCGGACAGGTTCCTACGAGCAGTACTTC
-	TRBV28	-	TRBJ2-7	CASSLTGATREQYF	TGTGCCAGCAGTCTGACTGGAGCAACTAGAGAGCAGTACTTC
TRBD1	TRBV11-3	-	TRBJ2-2	CASSSRDRTGTGELFF	TGTGCCAGCAGCTCCCGAGATCGGACAGGGACCGGGGAGCTGTTTTTT
TRBD1	TRBV5-1	-	TRBJ1-3	CASSSTGVRGNTIYF	TGCGCCAGCAGCTCAACAGGGGTGCGCGGAAACACCATATATTTT
-	TRBV9	-	TRBJ2-7	CASSSSTRHSEQYF	TGTGCCAGCAGCTCCTCGACAAGACACTCCGAGCAGTACTTC
-	TRBV7-6	-	TRBJ2-3	CASSLEGPGLQFLDTQYF	TGTGCCAGCAGCTTAGAGGGACCGGGACTCCAATTCTTAGATACGCAGTATTTT
TRBD1	TRBV7-3	-	TRBJ2-7	CASSSGQGGEQYF	TGTGCCAGCAGCTCAGGACAGGGGGGCGAGCAGTACTTC
-	TRBV28	-	TRBJ1-4	CASSPGSWEEKLFF	TGTGCCAGCAGTCCGGGAAGCTGGGAGGAAAAACTGTTTTTT
TRBD2	TRBV7-2	-	TRBJ2-1	CASSLLADSYNEQFF	TGTGCCAGCAGCTTACTAGCGGACTCCTACAATGAGCAGTTCTTC
-	TRBV7-9	-	TRBJ1-6	CASSLDLNSPLHF	TGTGCCAGCAGCTTAGATCTTAATTCACCCCTCCACTTT
TRBD1	TRBV4-3	-	TRBJ1-2	CASSQSGTENYGYTF	TGCGCCAGCAGCCAATCCGGGACAGAGAACTATGGCTACACCTTC
-	TRBV4-3	-	TRBJ1-5	CASSQDRQRFQHF	TGCGCCAGCAGCCAAGATCGACAGCGTTTCCAGCATTTT
-	TRBV7-3	-	TRBJ2-7	CASSLMPDVGEQYF	TGTGCCAGCAGCTTAATGCCAGACGTCGGGGAGCAGTACTTC
-	TRBV4-3	-	TRBJ2-5	CASSQARHSARETQYF	TGCGCCAGCAGCCAAGCCCGACATTCAGCCAGAGAGACCCAGTACTTC
TRBD1	TRBV9	-	TRBJ2-3	CASSVLVGTASTDTQYF	TGTGCCAGCAGCGTATTAGTAGGGACAGCGAGCACAGATACGCAGTATTTT
TRBD2	TRBV18	-	TRBJ2-7	CASSQGTSLLEQYF	TGTGCCAGCTCACAAGGGACTAGCCTCCTCGAGCAGTACTTC
TRBD1	TRBV14	once	TRBJ2-7	CASSLYRGYQSEQYF	TGTGCCAGCAGCCTGTACAGGGGATACCAATCCGAGCAGTACTTC
-	TRBV7-9	-	TRBJ1-2	CASSLRRDDRGYTF	TGTGCCAGCAGCTTACGCAGGGATGACCGGGGCTACACCTTC
-	TRBV7-9	-	TRBJ2-5	CASSLATEQETQYF	TGTGCCAGCAGCTTAGCTACAGAACAAGAGACCCAGTACTTC
-	TRBV6-2/TRBV6-3	few	TRBJ1-5	CASSHPGLYNQPQHF	TGTGCCAGCAGCCATCCGGGACTATACAATCAGCCCCAGCATTTT
-	TRBV30	-	TRBJ2-7	CAWSRQGNEQYF	TGTGCCTGGAGCCGGCAGGGGAACGAGCAGTACTTC
-	TRBV28	-	TRBJ1-1	CASSLAGGAFF	TGTGCCAGCAGTTTAGCGGGGGGAGCTTTCTTT
TRBD2	TRBV7-2	few	TRBJ2-5	CASSLGGGQETQYF	TGTGCCAGCAGCTTAGGCGGGGGACAAGAGACCCAGTACTTC
-	TRBV27	-	TRBJ1-1	CASNAGVNTEAFF	TGTGCCAGCAATGCAGGGGTGAACACTGAAGCTTTCTTT
-	TRBV28	-	TRBJ2-5	CASPNGLAKETQYF	TGTGCCAGCCCAAACGGACTGGCAAAAGAGACCCAGTACTTC
TRBD1	TRBV28	-	TRBJ1-2	CASSLTGGANNGYTF	TGTGCCAGCAGTTTGACAGGGGGCGCAAACAATGGCTACACCTTC
-	TRBV15	few	TRBJ2-1	CATSRPDTYNEQFF	TGTGCCACCAGCAGACCGGACACATACAATGAGCAGTTCTTC